This T cell receptor (beta chain) was identified in a study of tumor-infiltrating lymphocytes in oesophageal squamous cell carcinoma (dated by TCRdb to the mid-2010s). The CDR3 runs 14 residues from the cysteine to the phenylalanine. The CDR3 DNA has 42 bases and is translated from base 1. CDR1 SGHVS and CDR2 FNYEAQ are derived from the germline V gene. Concerning this clonotype: The antigen this receptor binds is unknown. A read error may produce the germline difference seen at one junction end.

Libraries were prepared through PCR. For sequencing, an Illumina HiSeq 2000 was employed. TCRdb reprocessing: public reads trimmed at Q25 with fastp, clones called with MiXCR, in-frame beta chains kept. Each record represents a unique CDR3 protein, reported with the most common genes and DNA among its rows. Across this sample there are 18,000 or so distinct CDR3 sequences, with approximately 40% seen only once. The biggest ten clones account for roughly 14% of the sample. Input material: normal esophageal tissue next to the tumor. This sequence uses TRBV7-6 and TRBJ2-5; the central 11 bases match TRBD2. The clonotype was recovered from a male donor with esophageal squamous cell carcinoma. The CDR3 reads CASSVGLAGETQYF. Here is the DNA: TGTGCTAGCAGCGTAGGACTAGCGGGAGAGACCCAGTACTTC.